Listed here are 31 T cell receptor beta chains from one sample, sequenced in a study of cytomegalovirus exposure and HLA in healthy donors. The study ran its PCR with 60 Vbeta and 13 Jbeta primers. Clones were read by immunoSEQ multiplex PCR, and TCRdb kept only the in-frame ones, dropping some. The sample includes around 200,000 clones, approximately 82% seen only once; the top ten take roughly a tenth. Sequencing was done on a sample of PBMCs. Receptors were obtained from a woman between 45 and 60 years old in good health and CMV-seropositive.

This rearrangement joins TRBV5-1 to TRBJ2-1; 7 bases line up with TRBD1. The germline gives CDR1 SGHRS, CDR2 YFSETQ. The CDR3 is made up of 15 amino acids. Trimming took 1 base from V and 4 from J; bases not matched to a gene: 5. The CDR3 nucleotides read TGCGCCAGCAGCTTGAGACAGGGTGGGTACAATGAGCAGTTCTTC. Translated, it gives CASSLRQGGYNEQFF.

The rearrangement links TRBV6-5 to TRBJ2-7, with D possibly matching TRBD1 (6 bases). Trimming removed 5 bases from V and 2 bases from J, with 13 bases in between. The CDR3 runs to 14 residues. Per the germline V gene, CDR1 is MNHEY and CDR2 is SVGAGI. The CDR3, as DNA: TGTGCCAGCAGTAACCGGGACATGGCCTACGAGCAGTACTTC. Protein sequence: CASSNRDMAYEQYF.

CDR3 coding DNA: TGTGCCAGCAGCCGGGGACAGCAAGAGACCCAGTACTTC. The encoded protein is CASSRGQQETQYF. The gene calls are TRBV7-6 and TRBJ2-5; 7 bases align to TRBD1. The CDR3 has 13 amino acids. Germline lookup yields CDR1 SGHVS and CDR2 FNYEAQ. V gave up 5 bases and J gave up 2 bases; unmatched junction bases: 2.

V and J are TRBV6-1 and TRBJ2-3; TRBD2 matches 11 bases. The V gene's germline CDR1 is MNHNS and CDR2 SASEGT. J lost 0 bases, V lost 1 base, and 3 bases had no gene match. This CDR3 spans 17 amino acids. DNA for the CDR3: TGTGCCAGCAGTGAAGTAGCGGGGGGGGAAAGCACAGATACGCAGTATTTT. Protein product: CASSEVAGGESTDTQYF.

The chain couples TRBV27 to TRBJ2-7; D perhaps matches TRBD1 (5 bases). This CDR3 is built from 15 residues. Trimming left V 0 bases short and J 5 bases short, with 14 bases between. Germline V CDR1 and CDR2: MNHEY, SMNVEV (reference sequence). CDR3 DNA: TGTGCCAGCAGTTTATCGGGTCAGGGTATCCACGAGCAGTACTTC. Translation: CASSLSGQGIHEQYF.

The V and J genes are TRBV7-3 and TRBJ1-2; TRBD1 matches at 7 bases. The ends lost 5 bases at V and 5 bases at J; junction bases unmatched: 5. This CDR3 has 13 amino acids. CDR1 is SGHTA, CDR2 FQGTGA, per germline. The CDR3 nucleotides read TGTGCCAGCAGCCAACAGGGGTTGTATGGCTACACCTTC. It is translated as CASSQQGLYGYTF.

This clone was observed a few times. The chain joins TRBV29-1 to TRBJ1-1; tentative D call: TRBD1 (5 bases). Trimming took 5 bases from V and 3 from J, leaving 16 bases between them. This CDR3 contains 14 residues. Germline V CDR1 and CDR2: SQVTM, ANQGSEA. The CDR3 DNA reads TGCAGCGTTTGGGACTTCGGAGGGGACACTGAAGCTTTCTTT. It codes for CSVWDFGGDTEAFF.

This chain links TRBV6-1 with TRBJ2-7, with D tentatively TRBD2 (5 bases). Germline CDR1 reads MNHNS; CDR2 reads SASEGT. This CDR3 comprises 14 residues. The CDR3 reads CASREGRVSYEQYF. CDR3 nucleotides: TGTGCGAGCCGAGAGGGCCGCGTCTCCTACGAGCAGTACTTC.

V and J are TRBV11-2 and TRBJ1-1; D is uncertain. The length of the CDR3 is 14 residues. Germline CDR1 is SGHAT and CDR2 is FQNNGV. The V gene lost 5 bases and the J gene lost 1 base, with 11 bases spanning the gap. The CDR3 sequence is CASSPSHGNTEAFF. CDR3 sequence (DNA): TGTGCCAGCAGCCCGAGCCACGGGAACACTGAAGCTTTCTTT.

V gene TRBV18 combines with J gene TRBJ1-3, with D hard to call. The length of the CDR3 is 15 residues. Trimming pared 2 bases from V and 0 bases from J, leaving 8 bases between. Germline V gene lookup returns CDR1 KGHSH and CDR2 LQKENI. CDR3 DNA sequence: TGTGCCAGCTCACCAAAAATAGTCTCTGGAAACACCATATATTTT. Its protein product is CASSPKIVSGNTIYF.

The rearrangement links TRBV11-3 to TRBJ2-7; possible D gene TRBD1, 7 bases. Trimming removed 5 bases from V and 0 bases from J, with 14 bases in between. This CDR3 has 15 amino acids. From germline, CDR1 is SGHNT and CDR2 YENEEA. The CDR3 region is CASSPGGGLSYEQYF. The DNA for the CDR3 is TGTGCCAGCAGCCCTGGAGGGGGCCTCTCCTACGAGCAGTACTTC. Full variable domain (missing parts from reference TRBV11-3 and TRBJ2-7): EAGVVQSPRYKIIEKKQPVAFWCNPISGHNTLYWYLQNLGQGPELLIRYENEEAVDDSQLPKDRFSAERLKGVDSTLKIQPAELGDSAVYLCASSPGGGLSYEQYFGPGTRLTVT.

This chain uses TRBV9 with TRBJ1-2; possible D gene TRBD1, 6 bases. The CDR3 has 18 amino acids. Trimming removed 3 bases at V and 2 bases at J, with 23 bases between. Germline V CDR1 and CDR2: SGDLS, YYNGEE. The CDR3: CASSAAHHPGQSNYGYTF. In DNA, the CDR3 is TGTGCCAGCAGCGCGGCACACCATCCTGGACAGTCAAACTATGGCTACACCTTC.

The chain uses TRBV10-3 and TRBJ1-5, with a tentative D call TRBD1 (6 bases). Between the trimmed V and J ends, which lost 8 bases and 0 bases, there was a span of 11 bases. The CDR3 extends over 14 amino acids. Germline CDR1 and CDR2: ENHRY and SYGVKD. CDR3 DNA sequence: TGTGCCATCTCGAACAGGGATAGCAATCAGCCCCAGCATTTT. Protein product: CAISNRDSNQPQHF.

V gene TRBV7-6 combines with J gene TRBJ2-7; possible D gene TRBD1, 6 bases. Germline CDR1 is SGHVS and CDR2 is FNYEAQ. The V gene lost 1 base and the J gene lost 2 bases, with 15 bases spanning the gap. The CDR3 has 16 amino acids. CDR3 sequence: CASSLDIGGQTYEQYF. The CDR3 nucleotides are TGTGCCAGCAGCTTAGATATCGGCGGACAGACCTACGAGCAGTACTTC.

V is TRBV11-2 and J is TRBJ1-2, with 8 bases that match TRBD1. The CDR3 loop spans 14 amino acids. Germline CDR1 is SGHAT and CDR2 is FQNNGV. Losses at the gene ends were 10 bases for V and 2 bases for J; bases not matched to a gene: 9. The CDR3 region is CATTYRTGNYGYTF. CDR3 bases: TGTGCCACCACATATCGGACAGGGAACTATGGCTACACCTTC.

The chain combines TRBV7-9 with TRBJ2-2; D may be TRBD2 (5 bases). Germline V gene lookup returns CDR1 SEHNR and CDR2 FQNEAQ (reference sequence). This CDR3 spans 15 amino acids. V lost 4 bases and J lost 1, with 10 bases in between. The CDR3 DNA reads TGTGCCAGCAGCTCCCGGGAAGGGAACACCGGGGAGCTGTTTTTT. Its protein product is CASSSREGNTGELFF.

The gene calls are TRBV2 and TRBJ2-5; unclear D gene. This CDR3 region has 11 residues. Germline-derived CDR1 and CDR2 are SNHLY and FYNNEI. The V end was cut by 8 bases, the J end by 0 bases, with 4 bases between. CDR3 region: CASSYQETQYF. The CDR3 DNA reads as TGTGCCAGCTCGTACCAAGAGACCCAGTACTTC.

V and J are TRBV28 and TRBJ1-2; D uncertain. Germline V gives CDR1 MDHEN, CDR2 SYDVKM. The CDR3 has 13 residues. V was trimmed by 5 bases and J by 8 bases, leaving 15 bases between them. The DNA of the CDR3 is TGTGCCAGCAGTCCCAACCAGGCTCGGGGCTACACCTTC. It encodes CASSPNQARGYTF.

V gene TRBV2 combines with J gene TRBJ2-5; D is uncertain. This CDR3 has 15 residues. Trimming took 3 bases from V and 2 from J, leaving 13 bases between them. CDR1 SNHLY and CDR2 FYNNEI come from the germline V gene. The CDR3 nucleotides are TGTGCCAGCAGTGATTATTCCAGGTATCAAGAGACCCAGTACTTC. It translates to CASSDYSRYQETQYF.

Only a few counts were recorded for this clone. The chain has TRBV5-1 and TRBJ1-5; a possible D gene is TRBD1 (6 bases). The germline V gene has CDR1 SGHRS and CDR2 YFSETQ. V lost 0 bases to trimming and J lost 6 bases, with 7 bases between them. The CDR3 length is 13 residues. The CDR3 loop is CASSLEGGQPQHF. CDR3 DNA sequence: TGCGCCAGCAGCTTGGAAGGGGGTCAGCCCCAGCATTTT.

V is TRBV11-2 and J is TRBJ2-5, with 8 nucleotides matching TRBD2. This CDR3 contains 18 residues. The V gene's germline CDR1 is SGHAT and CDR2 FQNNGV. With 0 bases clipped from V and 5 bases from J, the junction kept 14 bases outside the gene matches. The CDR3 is CASSLDRGVLAVRETQYF. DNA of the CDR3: TGTGCCAGCAGCTTAGATCGTGGGGTACTAGCGGTCCGGGAGACCCAGTACTTC.

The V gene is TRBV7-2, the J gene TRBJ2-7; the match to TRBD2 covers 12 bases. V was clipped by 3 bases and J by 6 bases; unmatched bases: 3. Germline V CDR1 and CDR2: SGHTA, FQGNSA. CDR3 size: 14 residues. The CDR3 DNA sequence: TGTGCCAGCAGCTTCCTAGCGGGGGGGCTCGAGCAGTACTTC. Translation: CASSFLAGGLEQYF.

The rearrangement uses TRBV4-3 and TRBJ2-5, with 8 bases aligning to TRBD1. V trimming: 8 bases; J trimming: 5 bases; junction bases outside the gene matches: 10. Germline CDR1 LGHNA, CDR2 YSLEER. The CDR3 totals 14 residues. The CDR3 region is CASRSQGDGETQYF. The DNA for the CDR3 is TGCGCCAGCCGGTCACAGGGGGACGGGGAGACCCAGTACTTC.

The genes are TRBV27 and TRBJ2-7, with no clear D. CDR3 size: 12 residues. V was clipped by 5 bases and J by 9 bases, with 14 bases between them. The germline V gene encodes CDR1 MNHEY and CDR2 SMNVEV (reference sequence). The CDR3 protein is CASSNAGGVQYF. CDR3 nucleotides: TGTGCCAGCAGTAACGCCGGTGGTGTGCAGTACTTC.

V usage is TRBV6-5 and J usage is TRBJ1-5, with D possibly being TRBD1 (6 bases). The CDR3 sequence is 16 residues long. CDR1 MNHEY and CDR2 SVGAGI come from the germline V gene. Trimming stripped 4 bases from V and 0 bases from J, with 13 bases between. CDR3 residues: CASSSLTGGSNQPQHF. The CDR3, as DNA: TGTGCCAGCAGTTCCCTGACAGGCGGTAGCAATCAGCCCCAGCATTTT.

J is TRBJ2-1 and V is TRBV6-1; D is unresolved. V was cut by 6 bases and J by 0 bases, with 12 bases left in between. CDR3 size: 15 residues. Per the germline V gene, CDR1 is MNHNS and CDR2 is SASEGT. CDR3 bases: TGTGCCAGCAGGAGAGAGCTTGGCTCCTACAATGAGCAGTTCTTC. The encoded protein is CASRRELGSYNEQFF.

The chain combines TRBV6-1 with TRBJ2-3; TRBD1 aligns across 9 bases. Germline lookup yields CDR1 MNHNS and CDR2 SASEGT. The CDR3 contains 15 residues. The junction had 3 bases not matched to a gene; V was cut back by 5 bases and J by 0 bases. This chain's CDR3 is CASSMGQGSTDTQYF. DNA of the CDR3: TGTGCCAGCAGTATGGGACAGGGAAGCACAGATACGCAGTATTTT.

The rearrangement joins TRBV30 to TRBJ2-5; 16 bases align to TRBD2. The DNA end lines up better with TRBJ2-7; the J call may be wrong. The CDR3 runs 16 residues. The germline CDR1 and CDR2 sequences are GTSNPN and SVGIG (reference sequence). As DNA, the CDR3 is TGTGCCTGGAGTCCGGGACTAGCGGGGGGGCCGGACGAGCAGTACTTC. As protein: CAWSPGLAGGPDEQYF.

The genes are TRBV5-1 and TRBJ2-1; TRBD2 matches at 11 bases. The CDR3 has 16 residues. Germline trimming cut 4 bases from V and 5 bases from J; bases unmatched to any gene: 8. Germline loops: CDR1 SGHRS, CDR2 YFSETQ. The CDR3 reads CASSTRTSGPNNEQFF. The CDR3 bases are TGCGCCAGCAGCACAAGGACTAGCGGGCCAAACAATGAGCAGTTCTTC.

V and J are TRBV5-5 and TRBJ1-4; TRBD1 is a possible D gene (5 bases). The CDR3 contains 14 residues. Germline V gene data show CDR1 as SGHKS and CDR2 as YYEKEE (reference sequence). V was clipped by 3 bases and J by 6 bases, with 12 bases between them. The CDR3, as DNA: TGTGCCAGCAGCTCCGTTCAGGGTGATGAAAAACTGTTTTTT. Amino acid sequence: CASSSVQGDEKLFF.

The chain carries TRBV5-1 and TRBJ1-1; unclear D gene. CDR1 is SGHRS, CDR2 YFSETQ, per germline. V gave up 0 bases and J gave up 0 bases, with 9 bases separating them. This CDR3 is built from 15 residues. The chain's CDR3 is CASSLAGTMNTEAFF. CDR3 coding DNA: TGCGCCAGCAGCTTGGCAGGCACCATGAACACTGAAGCTTTCTTT. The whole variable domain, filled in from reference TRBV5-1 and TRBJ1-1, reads KAGVTQTPRYLIKTRGQQVTLSCSPISGHRSVSWYQQTPGQGLQFLFEYFSETQRNKGNFPGRFSGRQFSNSRSEMNVSTLELGDSALYLCASSLAGTMNTEAFFGQGTRLTVV.